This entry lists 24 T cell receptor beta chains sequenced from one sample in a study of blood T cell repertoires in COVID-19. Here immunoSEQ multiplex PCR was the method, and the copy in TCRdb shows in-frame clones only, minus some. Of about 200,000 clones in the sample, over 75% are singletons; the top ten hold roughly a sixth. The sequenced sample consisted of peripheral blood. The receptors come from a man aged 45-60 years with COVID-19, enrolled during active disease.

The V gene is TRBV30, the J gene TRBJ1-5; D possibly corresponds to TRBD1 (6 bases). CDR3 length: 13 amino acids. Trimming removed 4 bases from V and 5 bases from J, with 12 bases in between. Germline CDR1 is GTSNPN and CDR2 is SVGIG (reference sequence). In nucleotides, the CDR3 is TGTGCCTGGACTTCCTCAGGGGATCAGCCCCAGCATTTT. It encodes CAWTSSGDQPQHF.

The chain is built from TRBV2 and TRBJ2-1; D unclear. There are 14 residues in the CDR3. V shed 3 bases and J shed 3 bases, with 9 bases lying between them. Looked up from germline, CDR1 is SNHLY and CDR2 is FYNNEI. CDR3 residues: CASSDIRNYNEQFF. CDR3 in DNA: TGTGCCAGCAGTGATATCAGGAACTACAATGAGCAGTTCTTC.

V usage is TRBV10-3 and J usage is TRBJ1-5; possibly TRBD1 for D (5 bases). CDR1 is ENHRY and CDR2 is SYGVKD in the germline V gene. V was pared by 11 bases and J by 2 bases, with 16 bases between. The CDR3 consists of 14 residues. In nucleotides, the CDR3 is TGTGCCCTCCAACGCGGGGGGGGCAATCAGCCCCAGCATTTT. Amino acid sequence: CALQRGGGNQPQHF.

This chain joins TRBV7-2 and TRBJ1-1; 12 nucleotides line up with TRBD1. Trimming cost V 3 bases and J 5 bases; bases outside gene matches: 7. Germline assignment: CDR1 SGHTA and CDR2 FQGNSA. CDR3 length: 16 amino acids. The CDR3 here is CASSFGTGGGSTEAFF. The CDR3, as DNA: TGTGCCAGCAGCTTTGGGACAGGGGGCGGGTCTACTGAAGCTTTCTTT.

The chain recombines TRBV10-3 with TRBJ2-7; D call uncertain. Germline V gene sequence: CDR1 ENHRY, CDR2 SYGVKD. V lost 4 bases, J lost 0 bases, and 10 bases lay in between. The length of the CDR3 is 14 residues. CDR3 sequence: CAISGGLSSYEQYF. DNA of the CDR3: TGTGCCATCAGTGGAGGTTTAAGCTCCTACGAGCAGTACTTC.

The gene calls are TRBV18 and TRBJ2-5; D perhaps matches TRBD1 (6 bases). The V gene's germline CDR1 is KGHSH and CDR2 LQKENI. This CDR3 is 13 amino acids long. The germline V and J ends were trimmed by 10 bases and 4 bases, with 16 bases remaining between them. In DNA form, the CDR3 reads TGTGCCACCGCTACAGGGTCTGGAGAGACCCAGTACTTC. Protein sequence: CATATGSGETQYF.

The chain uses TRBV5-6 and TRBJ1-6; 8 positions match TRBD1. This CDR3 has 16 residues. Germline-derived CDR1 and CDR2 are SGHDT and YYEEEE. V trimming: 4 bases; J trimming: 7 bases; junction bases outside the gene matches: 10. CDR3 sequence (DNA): TGTGCCAGCAGCGCGGATACAGGGGGTAGGAATTCACCCCTCCACTTT. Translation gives CASSADTGGRNSPLHF.

CDR3 sequence (DNA): TGTGCCAGCAAAGTAAAGGGACTAGCGGGACCGGAGACCCAGTACTTC. This gives the protein CASKVKGLAGPETQYF. The chain uses TRBV2 and TRBJ2-5, with 13 bases that match TRBD2. CDR3 length equals 16 residues. Germline V gene lookup returns CDR1 SNHLY and CDR2 FYNNEI. Trimming took 7 bases from V and 5 from J; bases not matched to a gene: 10.

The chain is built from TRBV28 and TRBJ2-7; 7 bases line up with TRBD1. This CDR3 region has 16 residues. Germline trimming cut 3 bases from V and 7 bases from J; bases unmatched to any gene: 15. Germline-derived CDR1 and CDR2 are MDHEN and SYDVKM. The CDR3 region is CASSFNYRTQGKEQYF. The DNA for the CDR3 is TGTGCCAGCAGTTTCAACTATAGGACACAGGGGAAAGAGCAGTACTTC.

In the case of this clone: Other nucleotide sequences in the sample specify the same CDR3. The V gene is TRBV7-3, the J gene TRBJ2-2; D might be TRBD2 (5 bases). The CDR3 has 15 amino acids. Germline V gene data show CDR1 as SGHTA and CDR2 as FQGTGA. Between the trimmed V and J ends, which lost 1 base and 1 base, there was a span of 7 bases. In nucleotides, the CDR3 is TGTGCCAGCAGCTTAATTGCGGGGAACACCGGGGAGCTGTTTTTT. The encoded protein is CASSLIAGNTGELFF.

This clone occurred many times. DNA of the CDR3: TGTGCCAGCAGCTTGGAGGGGACAGGGTATTACGAGCAGTACTTC. The encoded protein is CASSLEGTGYYEQYF. V and J are TRBV5-4 and TRBJ2-7; 9 nucleotides align to TRBD1. Germline values: CDR1 SGHNT, CDR2 YYREEE (reference sequence). The V gene end was trimmed by 0 bases and the J gene end by 4 bases; junction bases not matched to a gene: 5. The CDR3 spans 15 residues.

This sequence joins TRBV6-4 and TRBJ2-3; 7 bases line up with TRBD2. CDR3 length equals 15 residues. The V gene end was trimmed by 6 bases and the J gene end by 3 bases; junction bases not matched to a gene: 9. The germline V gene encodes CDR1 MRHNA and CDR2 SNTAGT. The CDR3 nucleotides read TGTGCCAGCAGCTCCACGGGGGGTTGGACAGATACGCAGTATTTT. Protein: CASSSTGGWTDTQYF.

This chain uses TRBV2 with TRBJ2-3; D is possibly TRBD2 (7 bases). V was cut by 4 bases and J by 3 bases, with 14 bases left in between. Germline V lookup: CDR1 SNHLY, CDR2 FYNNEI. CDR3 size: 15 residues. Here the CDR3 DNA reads TGTGCCAGCAGTGTTAATGCGGGGGCAACAGATACGCAGTATTTT. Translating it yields CASSVNAGATDTQYF.

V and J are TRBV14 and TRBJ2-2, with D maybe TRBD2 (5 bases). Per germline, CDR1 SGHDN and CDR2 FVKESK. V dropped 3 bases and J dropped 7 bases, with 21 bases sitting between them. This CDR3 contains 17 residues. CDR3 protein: CASSHSPVRVRGGELFF. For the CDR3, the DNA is TGTGCCAGCAGCCATTCCCCGGTGAGGGTCCGCGGCGGGGAGCTGTTTTTT. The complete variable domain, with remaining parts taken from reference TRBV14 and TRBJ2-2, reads EAGVTQFPSHSVIEKGQTVTLRCDPISGHDNLYWYRRVMGKEIKFLLHFVKESKQDESGMPNNRFLAERTGGTYSTLKVQPAELEDSGVYFCASSHSPVRVRGGELFFGEGSRLTVL.

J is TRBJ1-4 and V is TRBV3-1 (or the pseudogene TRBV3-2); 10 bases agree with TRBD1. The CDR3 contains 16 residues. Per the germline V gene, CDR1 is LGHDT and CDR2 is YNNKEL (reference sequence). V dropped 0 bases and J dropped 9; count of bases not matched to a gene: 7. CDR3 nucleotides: TGTGCCAGCAGCCAAGATGCCGACAGGGGGCGGAAAAAACTGTTTTTT. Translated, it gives CASSQDADRGRKKLFF.

CDR3 in DNA: TGCAGTGCTAGTCCCCGGGACACCTACAATGAGCAGTTCTTC. This translates into CSASPRDTYNEQFF. The rearrangement uses TRBV20-1 and TRBJ2-1; D may be TRBD1 (6 bases). Germline CDR1 reads DFQATT; CDR2 reads SNEGSKA (reference sequence). The CDR3 loop spans 14 amino acids. V was cut by 3 bases and J by 2 bases, with 11 bases left in between.

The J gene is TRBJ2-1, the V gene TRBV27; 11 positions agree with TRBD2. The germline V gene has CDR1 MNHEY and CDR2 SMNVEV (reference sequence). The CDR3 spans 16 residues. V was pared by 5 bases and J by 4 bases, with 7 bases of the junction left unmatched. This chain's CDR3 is CASSIRTSGGYNEQFF. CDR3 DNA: TGTGCCAGCAGTATTCGTACTAGCGGGGGTTACAATGAGCAGTTCTTC.

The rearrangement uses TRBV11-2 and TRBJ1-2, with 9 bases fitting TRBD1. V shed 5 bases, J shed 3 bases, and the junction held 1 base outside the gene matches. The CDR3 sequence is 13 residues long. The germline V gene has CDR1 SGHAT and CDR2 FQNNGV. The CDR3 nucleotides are TGTGCCAGCAGCCGACAGGGGGACTATGGCTACACCTTC. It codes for CASSRQGDYGYTF.

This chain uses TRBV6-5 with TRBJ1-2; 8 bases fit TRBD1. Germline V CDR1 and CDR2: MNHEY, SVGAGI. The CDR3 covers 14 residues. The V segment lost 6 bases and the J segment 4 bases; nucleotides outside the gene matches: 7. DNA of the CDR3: TGTGCCAGCAGGGTGACAGGGGTAACCTATGGCTACACCTTC. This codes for CASRVTGVTYGYTF.

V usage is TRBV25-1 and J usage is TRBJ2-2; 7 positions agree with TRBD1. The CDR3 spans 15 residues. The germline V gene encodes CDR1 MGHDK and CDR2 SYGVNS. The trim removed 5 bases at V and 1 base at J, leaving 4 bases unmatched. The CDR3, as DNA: TGTGCCAGCAGTATCCGGGACAGGAACACCGGGGAGCTGTTTTTT. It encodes CASSIRDRNTGELFF.

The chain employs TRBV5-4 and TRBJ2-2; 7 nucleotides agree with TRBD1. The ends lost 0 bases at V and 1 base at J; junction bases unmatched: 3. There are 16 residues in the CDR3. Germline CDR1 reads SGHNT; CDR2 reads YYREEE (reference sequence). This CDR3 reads CASSLGRDRNTGELFF. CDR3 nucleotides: TGTGCCAGCAGCTTGGGCCGGGACAGGAACACCGGGGAGCTGTTTTTT.

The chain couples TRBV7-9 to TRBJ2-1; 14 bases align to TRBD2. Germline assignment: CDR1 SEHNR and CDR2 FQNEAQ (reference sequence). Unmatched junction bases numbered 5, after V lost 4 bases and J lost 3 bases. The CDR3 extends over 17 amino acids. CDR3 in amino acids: CASSSRLAGGIYNEQFF. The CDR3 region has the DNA TGTGCCAGCAGCTCAAGACTAGCGGGAGGGATCTACAATGAGCAGTTCTTC.

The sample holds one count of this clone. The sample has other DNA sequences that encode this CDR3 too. The CDR3 reads CASSPGGSFSGNTIYF. The DNA of the CDR3 is TGTGCCAGCAGCCCGGGAGGCAGTTTCTCTGGAAACACCATATATTTT. The chain employs TRBV7-9 and TRBJ1-3; D is uncertain. V lost 5 bases and J lost 0, with 14 bases in between. Per germline, CDR1 SEHNR and CDR2 FQNEAQ (reference sequence). The CDR3 runs 16 residues.

The CDR3 spells CASSQGTGLDYTF. DNA of the CDR3: TGTGCCAGCAGCCAAGGGACAGGGTTGGACTACACCTTC. The V gene is TRBV5-5, the J gene TRBJ1-2, with 9 nucleotides matching TRBD1. V lost 4 bases, J lost 10 bases, and 8 bases stayed unmatched. From germline, CDR1 is SGHKS and CDR2 YYEKEE (reference sequence). The CDR3 contains 13 residues.